The clone carrying this TCR beta chain was found many times. This entry belongs to a study of T cells in Graves' hyperthyroidism and ophthalmopathy. Amplified TCR beta CDR3 regions came from RNA transcripts. Using the HTBI primer set, a first-round RT-PCR was run on the TCR CDR3. TCRdb processed the multiplex PCR reads anew with MiXCR; each CDR3 protein has one entry. The data show around 250,000 distinct CDR3 sequences, with approximately 23% seen just once and roughly 32% held by the top ten. Looked up from germline, CDR1 is SGHAT and CDR2 is FQNNGV. Germline trimming cut 4 bases from V and 5 bases from J; bases unmatched to any gene: 7. This CDR3 spans 15 amino acids. Ophthalmopathy cases scored 3 or more on the Clinical Activity Score and 4 or more on NOSPECS grade, with duration below 3 months.

The source of this sequence is a woman aged 40 to 55 with Graves' ophthalmopathy. The chain uses TRBV11-2 and TRBJ1-3, with TRBD1 identical over 8 bases. Material for sequencing was blood. The CDR3 sequence: CASSSQDRARNTIYF. The CDR3 DNA reads as TGTGCCAGCAGCTCCCAGGACAGGGCAAGAAACACCATATATTTT.